The rows below give T cell receptor beta chains drawn from one sample of a study of cytomegalovirus exposure and HLA in healthy donors. The table came from immunoSEQ multiplex PCR; TCRdb's copy has only in-frame clones and leaves some out. The sample lists about 130,000 clones, approximately 80% seen once, with about 10% in the top ten. The specimen sequenced was PBMCs. All receptors come from a male donor in good health and CMV-seropositive. Both conserved end residues are part of each CDR3. The D gene is left open where the match is weak. Expanded clones are given a class, and other clones once, few, many or no size at all.

size	V	J	D	DNA	CDR3
few	TRBV29-1	TRBJ2-2	.	TGCAGTGGGGGGTTCCGCCGGGAGCTGTTTTTT	CSGGFRRELFF
.	TRBV5-6	TRBJ2-5	TRBD2	TGTGCCAGCAGCCTGGCGGCGGGAGGGCCTTGGCAAGAGACCCAGTACTTC	CASSLAAGGPWQETQYF
.	TRBV11-2	TRBJ1-3	.	TGTGCCAGCAGCTTAGTCGGGGGAGACTCTGGAAGCACCATATATTTT	CASSLVGGDSGSTIYF
.	TRBV9	TRBJ1-1	TRBD1	TGTGCCAGCAGCGTCGGGACAGCTGAAGCTTTCTTT	CASSVGTAEAFF
.	TRBV7-9	TRBJ2-6	TRBD1	TGTTCCAGCAGCGACCGGACAGGTGGGGCCAACGTCCTGACTTTC	CSSSDRTGGANVLTF
few	TRBV27	TRBJ1-5	.	TGTGCCAGCAGCCTAAGTCAGGGGTATCAGCCCCAGCATTTT	CASSLSQGYQPQHF
.	TRBV30	TRBJ2-1	TRBD2	TGTGCCTGGAGAACTGCGGGAGGTCGGAATGAGCAGTTCTTC	CAWRTAGGRNEQFF
.	TRBV4-2	TRBJ2-7	.	TGTGCCAGCAGTAGTTCCTACGAGCAGTACTTC	CASSSSYEQYF
.	TRBV7-9	TRBJ1-6	.	TGTGCCAGCAGCTTGGCTGGGGGGTATTCACCCCTCCACTTT	CASSLAGGYSPLHF
few	TRBV5-6	TRBJ2-7	TRBD1	TGTGCCAGCAGCTTTGGGACAGGGGAGAGCGAGCAGTACTTC	CASSFGTGESEQYF
.	TRBV4-1	TRBJ2-7	.	TGCGCCAGCAGCCAAGGGAGTGGCTACGAGCAGTACTTC	CASSQGSGYEQYF
.	TRBV2	TRBJ1-5	.	TGTGCCAGCAGTCAATCGGGCAGGGGCTTTTTGGAGCCCCAGCATTTT	CASSQSGRGFLEPQHF
.	TRBV15	TRBJ2-7	.	TGTGCCACCAGCAGAGATGCGGGGCCCTCTGGGGAGCAGTACTTC	CATSRDAGPSGEQYF
.	TRBV4-1	TRBJ2-2	.	TGCGCCAGCAGCCCCCGCTCGAGTAGCGTAAACACCGGGGAGCTGTTTTTT	CASSPRSSSVNTGELFF
.	TRBV4-3	TRBJ1-2	TRBD1	TGCGCCAGCAGCCAAGATGAACAGGGGGCGTTAGGCTACACCTTC	CASSQDEQGALGYTF
once	TRBV7-2	TRBJ1-1	TRBD1	TGTGCCAGCAGCAAACAGGGGGGCACTGAAGCTTTCTTT	CASSKQGGTEAFF
.	TRBV5-6	TRBJ2-1	TRBD2	TGTGCCAGCAGCTTGGGACTAGCGGGAGTGGGGAATGAGCAGTTCTTC	CASSLGLAGVGNEQFF
.	TRBV7-8	TRBJ2-1	.	TGTGCCAGCAGCTTAAAGGGCCGGAGGCGGGATAGCTCCTACAATGAGCAGTTCTTC	CASSLKGRRRDSSYNEQFF
.	TRBV27	TRBJ1-5	TRBD1	TGTGCCAGCAGTTGGGGACAGGGTGGACCCCAGCATTTT	CASSWGQGGPQHF
.	TRBV29-1	TRBJ2-1	.	TGCAGCGTTAGTATGGGGGCAGGTGAGCAGTTCTTC	CSVSMGAGEQFF
.	TRBV7-8	TRBJ2-5	TRBD1	TGTGCCAGCAGCTTAAGTATTACGCAGGGGGTAGAGACCCAGTACTTC	CASSLSITQGVETQYF
few	TRBV5-1	TRBJ2-7	TRBD1	TGCGCCAGCAGCTGGGGACAGGGGGCGCGAGAGCAGTACTTC	CASSWGQGAREQYF
.	TRBV9	TRBJ2-2	.	TGTGCCAGCAGCGTAGGGGGGGCCGGGGAGCTGTTTTTT	CASSVGGAGELFF
.	TRBV14	TRBJ2-4	TRBD2	TGTGCCAGCAGCCGTAGCGGGAGGGGCAAAAACATTCAGTACTTC	CASSRSGRGKNIQYF
.	TRBV4-3	TRBJ2-7	TRBD2	TGCGCCAGCAGCCAAGGATGGACTAGCGGCACCTACGAGCAGTACTTC	CASSQGWTSGTYEQYF
.	TRBV27	TRBJ1-5	.	TGTGCCAGCAGTTTTTCAGGGAACAATCAGCCCCAGCATTTT	CASSFSGNNQPQHF
few	TRBV7-9	TRBJ2-1	TRBD2	TGTGCCAGCAGCCCTGCTGGGGGGGTGCCCCTGACCAATGAGCAGTTCTTC	CASSPAGGVPLTNEQFF
.	TRBV9	TRBJ2-2	TRBD2	TGTGCCAGCAGCGTAGATCCTAGCGGGAGACGGGTGAACACCGGGGAGCTGTTTTTT	CASSVDPSGRRVNTGELFF
.	TRBV7-8	TRBJ1-6	TRBD1	TGTGCCAGCAGCGCAACCCCCCCAGGGGGCTTGTATAATTCACCCCTCCACTTT	CASSATPPGGLYNSPLHF
.	TRBV2	TRBJ2-1	.	TGTGCCAGCAGTGAAGAAGCACAGAGCTCCTACAATGAGCAGTTCTTC	CASSEEAQSSYNEQFF
.	TRBV27	TRBJ1-5	TRBD1	TGTGCCAGCAGTCCCACCGGACAGGGGGCCAATCAGCCCCAGCATTTT	CASSPTGQGANQPQHF
.	TRBV18	TRBJ2-7	.	TGTGCCAGCTCACCAGAGCAGGGAGGCTTTTACGAGCAGTACTTC	CASSPEQGGFYEQYF
few	TRBV7-9	TRBJ2-4	.	TGTGCCAGCAGCTACCACCTGGAGGGGGCTGCCAAAAACATTCAGTACTTC	CASSYHLEGAAKNIQYF
.	TRBV18	TRBJ2-4	.	TGTGCCAGCTCACCAGGAATCAGGGGGGACATTCAGTACTTC	CASSPGIRGDIQYF
.	TRBV7-2	TRBJ2-3	.	TGTGCCAGCAGCAATCGACAGGTCCCCGGAGAGGATACGCAGTATTTT	CASSNRQVPGEDTQYF
once	TRBV6-1	TRBJ2-3	.	TGTGCCAGCGGGGCCAGGGTCCCAGATACGCAGTATTTT	CASGARVPDTQYF
.	TRBV7-2	TRBJ1-2	.	TGTGCCAGCAGCCGTCCCAGGGAAACCTATGGCTACACCTTC	CASSRPRETYGYTF
.	TRBV25-1	TRBJ2-5	.	TGTGCCAGCAGGCCCCGGGGGACCCAGTACTTC	CASRPRGTQYF
.	TRBV6-1	TRBJ1-4	TRBD1	TGTGCCAGCAGTGAAGCGCTAGGCAGGGGGAATGAAAAACTGTTTTTT	CASSEALGRGNEKLFF
few	TRBV27	TRBJ2-6	.	TGTGCCAGCAGTTTGAGCTCTGGGGCCAACGTCCTGACTTTC	CASSLSSGANVLTF
.	TRBV19	TRBJ2-2	.	TGTGCCAGCCTTATACTTGACACCGGGGAGCTGTTTTTT	CASLILDTGELFF
.	TRBV7-2	TRBJ2-3	TRBD2	TGTGCCAGCAGCTTGGGGCCGGGACTAGGGAGCACAGATACGCAGTATTTT	CASSLGPGLGSTDTQYF
.	TRBV29-1	TRBJ2-1	.	TGCAGCGAAACTAACCTCTACAATGAGCAGTTCTTC	CSETNLYNEQFF